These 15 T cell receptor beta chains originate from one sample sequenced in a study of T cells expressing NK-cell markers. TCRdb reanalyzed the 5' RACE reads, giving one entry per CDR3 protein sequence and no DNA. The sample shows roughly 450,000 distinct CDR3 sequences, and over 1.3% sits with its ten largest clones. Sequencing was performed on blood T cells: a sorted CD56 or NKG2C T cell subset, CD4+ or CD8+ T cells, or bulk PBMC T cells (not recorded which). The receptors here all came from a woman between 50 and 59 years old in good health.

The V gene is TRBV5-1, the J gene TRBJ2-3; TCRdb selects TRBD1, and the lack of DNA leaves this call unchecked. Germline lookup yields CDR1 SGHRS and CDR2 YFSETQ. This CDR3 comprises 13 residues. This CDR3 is CASSLYSGITQYF.

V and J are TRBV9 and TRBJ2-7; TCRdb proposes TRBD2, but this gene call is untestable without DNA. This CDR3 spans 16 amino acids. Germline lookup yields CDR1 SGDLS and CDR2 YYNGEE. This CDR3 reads CASSVEVLAGPYEQYF.

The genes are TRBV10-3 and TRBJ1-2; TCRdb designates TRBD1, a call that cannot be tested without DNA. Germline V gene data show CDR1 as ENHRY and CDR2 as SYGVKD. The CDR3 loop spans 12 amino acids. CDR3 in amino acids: CAIISGMDGYTF.

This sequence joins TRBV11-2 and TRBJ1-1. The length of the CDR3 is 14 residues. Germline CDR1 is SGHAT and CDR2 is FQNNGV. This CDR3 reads CASSSYKRNTEAFF.

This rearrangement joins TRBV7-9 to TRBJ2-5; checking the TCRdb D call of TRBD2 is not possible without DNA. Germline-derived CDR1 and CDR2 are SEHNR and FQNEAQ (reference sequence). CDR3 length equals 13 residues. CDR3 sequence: CASTQGGVETQYF.

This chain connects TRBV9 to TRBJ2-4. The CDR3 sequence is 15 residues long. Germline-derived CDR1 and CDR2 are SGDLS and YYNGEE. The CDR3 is CASSPQGRWLNIQYF.

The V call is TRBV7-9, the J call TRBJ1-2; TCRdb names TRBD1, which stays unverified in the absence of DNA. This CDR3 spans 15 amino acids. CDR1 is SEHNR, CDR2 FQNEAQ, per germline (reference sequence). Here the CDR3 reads CASSLDAAGEGGYTF.

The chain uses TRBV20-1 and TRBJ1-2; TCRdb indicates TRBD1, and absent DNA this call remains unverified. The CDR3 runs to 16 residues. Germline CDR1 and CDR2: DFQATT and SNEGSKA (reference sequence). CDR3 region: CSARANTGRANYGYTF.

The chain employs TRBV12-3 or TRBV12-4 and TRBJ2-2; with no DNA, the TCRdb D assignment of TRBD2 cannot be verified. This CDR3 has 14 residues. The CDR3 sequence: CASSFRTRAGELFF.

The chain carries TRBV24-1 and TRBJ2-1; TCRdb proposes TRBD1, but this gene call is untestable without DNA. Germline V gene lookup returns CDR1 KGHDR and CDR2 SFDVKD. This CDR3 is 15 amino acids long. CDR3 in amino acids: CATSGKQGGYNEQFF.

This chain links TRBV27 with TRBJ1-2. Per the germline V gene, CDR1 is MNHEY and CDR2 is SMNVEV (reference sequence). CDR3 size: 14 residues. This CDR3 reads CASSKQKDVFGYTF.

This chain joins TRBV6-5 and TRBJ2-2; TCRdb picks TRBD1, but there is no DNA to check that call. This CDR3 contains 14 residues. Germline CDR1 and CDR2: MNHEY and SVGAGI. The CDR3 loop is CASRTGTHTGELFF.

CDR3 residues: CSATRDSGWSEQYF. The chain carries TRBV20-1 and TRBJ2-7; TCRdb proposes TRBD2, but this gene call is untestable without DNA. The CDR3 length is 14 residues. The germline V gene encodes CDR1 DFQATT and CDR2 SNEGSKA (reference sequence).

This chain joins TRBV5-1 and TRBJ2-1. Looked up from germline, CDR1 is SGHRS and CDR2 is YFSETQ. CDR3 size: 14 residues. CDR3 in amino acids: CASSLVRSNNEQFF.

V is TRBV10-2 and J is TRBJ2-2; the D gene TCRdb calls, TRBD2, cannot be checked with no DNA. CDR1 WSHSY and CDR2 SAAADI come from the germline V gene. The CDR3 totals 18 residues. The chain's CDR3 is CASSGTTSRRASTGELFF.